Detailed here is one TCR beta chain. What it binds is unknown. This entry comes from a study of blood T cells in healthy people across ages. Study-level information: The capture of about one barcoded beta molecule per two T cells was achieved by template switching. Study observations and caveats: TCR beta diversity was tightly associated with the proportion of naive T cells. The unknown donor CMV status may have confounded expanded clonotype changes.

Each donor's blood draw was 8.5 to 10 milliliters of peripheral blood. The authors ran a second PCR of about 6 to 11 cycles using a sample-barcoded 5' primer and a J-beta primer mix. Each CDR3 protein is one row after TCRdb ran MiXCR on the 5' RACE reads. This sample has 950,000 to 1,200,000 distinct CDR3 sequences, with about two fifths found just once. The material sequenced was blood. This clonotype was obtained from a man aged 18 to 35 in good health.

CDR3 amino acids: CASSFVDGRTDTQYF. The CDR3 DNA follows: TGTGCCAGCAGCTTTGTTGACGGACGCACAGATACGCAGTATTTT. V gene TRBV7-2 combines with J gene TRBJ2-3; D ambiguous. Germline V CDR1 and CDR2: SGHTA, FQGNSA. The CDR3 runs to 15 residues. V was cut by 3 bases and J by 1 base, with 11 bases left in between.